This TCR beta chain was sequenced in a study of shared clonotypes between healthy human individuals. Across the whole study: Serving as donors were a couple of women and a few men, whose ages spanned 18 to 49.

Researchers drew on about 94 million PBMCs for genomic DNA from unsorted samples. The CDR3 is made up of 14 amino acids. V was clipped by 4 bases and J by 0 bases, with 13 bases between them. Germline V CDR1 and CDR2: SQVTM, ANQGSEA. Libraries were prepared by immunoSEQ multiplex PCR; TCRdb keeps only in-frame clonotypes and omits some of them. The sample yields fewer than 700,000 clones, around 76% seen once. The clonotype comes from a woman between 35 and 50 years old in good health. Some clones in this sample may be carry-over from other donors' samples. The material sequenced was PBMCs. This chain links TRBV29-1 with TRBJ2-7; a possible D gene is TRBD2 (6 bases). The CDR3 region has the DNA TGCAGCGTTGTTTCCCGGCGGGACTCCTACGAGCAGTACTTC. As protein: CSVVSRRDSYEQYF.